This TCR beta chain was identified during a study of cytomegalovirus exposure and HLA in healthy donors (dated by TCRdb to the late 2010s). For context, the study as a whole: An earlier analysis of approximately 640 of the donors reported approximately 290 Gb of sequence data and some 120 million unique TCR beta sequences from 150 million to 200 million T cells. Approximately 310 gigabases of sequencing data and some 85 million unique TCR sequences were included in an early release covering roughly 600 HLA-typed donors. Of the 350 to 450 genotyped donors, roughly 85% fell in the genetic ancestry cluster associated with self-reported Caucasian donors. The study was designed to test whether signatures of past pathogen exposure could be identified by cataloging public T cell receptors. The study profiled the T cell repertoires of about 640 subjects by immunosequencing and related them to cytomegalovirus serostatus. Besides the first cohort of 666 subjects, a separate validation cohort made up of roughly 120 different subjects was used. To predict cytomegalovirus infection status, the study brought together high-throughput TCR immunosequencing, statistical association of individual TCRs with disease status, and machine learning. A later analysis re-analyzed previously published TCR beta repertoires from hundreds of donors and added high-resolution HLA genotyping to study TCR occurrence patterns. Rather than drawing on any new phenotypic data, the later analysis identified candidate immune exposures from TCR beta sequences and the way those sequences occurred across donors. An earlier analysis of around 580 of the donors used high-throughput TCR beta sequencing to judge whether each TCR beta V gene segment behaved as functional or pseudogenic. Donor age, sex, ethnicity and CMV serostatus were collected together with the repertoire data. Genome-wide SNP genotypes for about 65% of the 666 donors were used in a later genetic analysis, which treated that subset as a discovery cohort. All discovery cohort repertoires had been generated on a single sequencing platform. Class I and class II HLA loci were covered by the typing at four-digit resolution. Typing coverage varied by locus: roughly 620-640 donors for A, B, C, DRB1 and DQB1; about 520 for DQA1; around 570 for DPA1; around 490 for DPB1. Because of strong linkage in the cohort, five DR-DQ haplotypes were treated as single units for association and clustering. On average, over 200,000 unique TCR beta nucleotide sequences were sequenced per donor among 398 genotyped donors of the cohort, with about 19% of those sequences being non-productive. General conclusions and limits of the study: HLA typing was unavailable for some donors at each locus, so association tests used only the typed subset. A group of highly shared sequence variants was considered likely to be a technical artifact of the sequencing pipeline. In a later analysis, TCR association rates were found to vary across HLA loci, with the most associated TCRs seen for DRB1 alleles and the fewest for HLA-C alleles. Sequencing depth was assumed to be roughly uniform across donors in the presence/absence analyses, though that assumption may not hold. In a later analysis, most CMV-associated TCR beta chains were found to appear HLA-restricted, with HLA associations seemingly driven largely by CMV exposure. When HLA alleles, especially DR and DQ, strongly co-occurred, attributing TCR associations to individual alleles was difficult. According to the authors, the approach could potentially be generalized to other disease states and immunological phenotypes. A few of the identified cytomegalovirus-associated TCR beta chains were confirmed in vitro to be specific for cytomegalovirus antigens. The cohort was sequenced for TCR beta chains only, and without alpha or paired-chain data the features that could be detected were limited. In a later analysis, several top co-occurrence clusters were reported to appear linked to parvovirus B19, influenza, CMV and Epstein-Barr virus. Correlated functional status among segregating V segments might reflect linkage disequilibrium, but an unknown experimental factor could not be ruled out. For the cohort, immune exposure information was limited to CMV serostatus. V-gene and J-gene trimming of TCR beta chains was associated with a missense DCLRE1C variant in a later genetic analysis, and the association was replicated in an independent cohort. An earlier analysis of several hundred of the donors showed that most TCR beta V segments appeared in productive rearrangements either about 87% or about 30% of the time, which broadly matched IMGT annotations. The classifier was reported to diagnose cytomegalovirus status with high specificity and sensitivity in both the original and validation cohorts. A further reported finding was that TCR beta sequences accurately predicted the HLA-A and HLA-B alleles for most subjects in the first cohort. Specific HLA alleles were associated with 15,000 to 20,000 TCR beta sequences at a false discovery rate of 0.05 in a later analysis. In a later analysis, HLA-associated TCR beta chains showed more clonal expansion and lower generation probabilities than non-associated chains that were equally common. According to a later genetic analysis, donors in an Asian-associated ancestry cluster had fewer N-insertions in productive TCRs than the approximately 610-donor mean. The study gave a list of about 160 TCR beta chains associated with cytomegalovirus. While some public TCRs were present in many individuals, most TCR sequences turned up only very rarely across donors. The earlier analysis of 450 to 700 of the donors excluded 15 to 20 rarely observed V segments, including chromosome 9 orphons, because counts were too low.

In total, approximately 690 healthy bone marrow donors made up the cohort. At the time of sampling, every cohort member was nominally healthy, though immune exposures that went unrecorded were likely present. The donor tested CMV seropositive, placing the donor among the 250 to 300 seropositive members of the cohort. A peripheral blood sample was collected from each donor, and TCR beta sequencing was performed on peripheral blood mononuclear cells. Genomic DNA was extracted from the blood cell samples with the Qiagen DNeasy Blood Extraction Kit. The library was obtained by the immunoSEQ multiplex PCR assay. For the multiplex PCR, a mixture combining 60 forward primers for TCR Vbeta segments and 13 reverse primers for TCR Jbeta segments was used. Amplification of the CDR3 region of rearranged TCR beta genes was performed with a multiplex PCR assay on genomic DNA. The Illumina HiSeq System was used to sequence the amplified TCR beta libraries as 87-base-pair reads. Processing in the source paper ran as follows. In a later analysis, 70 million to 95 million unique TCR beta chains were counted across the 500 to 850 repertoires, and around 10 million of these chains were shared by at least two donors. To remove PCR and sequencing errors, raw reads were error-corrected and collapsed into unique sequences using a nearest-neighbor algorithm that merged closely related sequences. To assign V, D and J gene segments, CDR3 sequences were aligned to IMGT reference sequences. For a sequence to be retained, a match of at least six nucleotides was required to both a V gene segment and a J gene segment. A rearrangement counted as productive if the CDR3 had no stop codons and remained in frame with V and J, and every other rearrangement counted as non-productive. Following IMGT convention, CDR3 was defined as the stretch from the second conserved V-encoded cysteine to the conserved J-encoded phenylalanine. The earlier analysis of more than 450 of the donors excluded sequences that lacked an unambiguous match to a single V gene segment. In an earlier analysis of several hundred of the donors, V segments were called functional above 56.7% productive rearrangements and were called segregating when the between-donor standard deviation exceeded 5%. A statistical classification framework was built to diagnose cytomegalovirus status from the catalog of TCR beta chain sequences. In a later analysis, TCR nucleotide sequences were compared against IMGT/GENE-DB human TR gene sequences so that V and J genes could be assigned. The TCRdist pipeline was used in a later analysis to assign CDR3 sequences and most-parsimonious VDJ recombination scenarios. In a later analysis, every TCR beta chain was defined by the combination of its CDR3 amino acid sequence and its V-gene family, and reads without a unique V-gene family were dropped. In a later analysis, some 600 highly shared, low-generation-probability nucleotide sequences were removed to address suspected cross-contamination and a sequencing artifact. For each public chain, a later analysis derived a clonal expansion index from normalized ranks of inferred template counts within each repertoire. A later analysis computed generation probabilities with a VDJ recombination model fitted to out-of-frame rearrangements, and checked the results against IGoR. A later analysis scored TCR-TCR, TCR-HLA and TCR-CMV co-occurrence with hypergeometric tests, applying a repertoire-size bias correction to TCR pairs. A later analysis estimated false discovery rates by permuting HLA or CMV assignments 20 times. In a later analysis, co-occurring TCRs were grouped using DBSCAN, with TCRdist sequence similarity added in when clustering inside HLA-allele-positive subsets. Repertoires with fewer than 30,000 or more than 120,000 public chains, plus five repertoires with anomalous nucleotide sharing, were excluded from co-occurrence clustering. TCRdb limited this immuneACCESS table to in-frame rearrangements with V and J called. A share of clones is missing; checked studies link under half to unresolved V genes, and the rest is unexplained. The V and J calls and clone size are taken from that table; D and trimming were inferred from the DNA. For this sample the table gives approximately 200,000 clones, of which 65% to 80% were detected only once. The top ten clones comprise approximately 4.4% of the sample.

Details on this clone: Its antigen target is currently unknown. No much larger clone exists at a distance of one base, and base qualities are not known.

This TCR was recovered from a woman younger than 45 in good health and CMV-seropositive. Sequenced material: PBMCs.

In nucleotide form, the sequence is TGCGCCAGCAGCTTGGGGGCAGGGAACACTGAAGCTTTCTTT. Translation gives CASSLGAGNTEAFF. The V and J genes are TRBV5-1 and TRBJ1-1; confidence is insufficient to name the D gene. V gives up 0 bases and J gives up 1 base, and the segment between their germline ends measures 7 bases. The CDR3 covers 14 residues, taking in both the cysteine and the phenylalanine. The sequence is cut down to CDR3 DNA, 42 bases in frame from base 1. CDR1 and CDR2 are read off the germline V gene as SGHRS and YFSETQ.